This T cell receptor (beta chain) was recovered during a study of T cell changes during pregnancy in multiple sclerosis. This clone was counted a single time. Profiling relied on immunoSEQ multiplex PCR, and the TCRdb table lists in-frame clones only, not all of them. The data contain about 70,000 clones, roughly 92% of them singletons. Germline values: CDR1 SGHTA, CDR2 FQGTGA. This CDR3 has 19 residues. Trimming left V 5 bases short and J 0 bases short, with 20 bases between. The chain combines TRBV7-3 with TRBJ2-6; D possibly corresponds to TRBD1 (6 bases). This receptor was taken from a female donor with multiple sclerosis, enrolled in a pregnancy study. The starting material was peripheral blood, obtained before pregnancy. The CDR3 sequence: CASSPRPKGVVSGANVLTF. In DNA form, the CDR3 reads TGTGCCAGCAGCCCCCGTCCCAAGGGGGTTGTCTCTGGGGCCAACGTCCTGACTTTC.